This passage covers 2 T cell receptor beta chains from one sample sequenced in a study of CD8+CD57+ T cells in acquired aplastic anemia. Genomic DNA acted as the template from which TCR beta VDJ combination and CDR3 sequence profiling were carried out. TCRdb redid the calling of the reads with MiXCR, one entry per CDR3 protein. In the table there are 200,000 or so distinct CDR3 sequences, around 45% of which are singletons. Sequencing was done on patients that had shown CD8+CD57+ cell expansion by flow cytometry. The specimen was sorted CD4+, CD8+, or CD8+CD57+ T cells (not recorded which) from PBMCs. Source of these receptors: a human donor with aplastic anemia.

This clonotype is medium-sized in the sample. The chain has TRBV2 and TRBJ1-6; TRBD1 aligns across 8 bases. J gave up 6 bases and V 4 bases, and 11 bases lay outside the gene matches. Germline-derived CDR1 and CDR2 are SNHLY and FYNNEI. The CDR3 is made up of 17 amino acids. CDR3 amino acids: CASSAQGTGRGNSPLHF. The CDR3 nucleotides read TGTGCCAGCAGTGCCCAGGGGACAGGTCGGGGTAATTCACCCCTCCACTTT.

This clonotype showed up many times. The CDR3 spells CASSQEQDNEQYF. CDR3 bases: TGTGCCAGCAGCCAAGAACAGGATAACGAGCAGTACTTC. This rearrangement joins TRBV3-1 to TRBJ2-7; D perhaps matches TRBD1 (5 bases). Trimming left V 0 bases short and J 5 bases short, with 8 bases between. Germline V gives CDR1 LGHDT, CDR2 YNNKEL (reference sequence). The CDR3 has 13 amino acids.